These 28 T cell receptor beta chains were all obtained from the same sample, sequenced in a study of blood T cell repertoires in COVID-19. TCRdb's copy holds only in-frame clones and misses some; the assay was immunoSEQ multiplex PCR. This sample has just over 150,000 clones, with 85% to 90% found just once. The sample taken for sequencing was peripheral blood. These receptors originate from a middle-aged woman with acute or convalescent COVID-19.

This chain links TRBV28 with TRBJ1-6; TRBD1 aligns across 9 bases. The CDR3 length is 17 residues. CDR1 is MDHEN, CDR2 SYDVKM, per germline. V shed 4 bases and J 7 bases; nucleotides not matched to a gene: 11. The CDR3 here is CASSSSRDRVFNSPLHF. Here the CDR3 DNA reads TGTGCCAGCAGTTCGTCCCGGGACAGGGTATTCAATTCACCCCTCCACTTT.

The CDR3 sequence is CASSALGAGADEQFF. In nucleotides, the CDR3 is TGTGCCAGCAGCGCCCTAGGGGCGGGAGCGGATGAGCAGTTCTTC. The chain couples TRBV9 to TRBJ2-1, with TRBD2 matching over 7 bases. This CDR3 has 15 amino acids. J lost 8 bases, V lost 3 bases, and 11 bases had no gene match. Germline-derived CDR1 and CDR2 are SGDLS and YYNGEE.

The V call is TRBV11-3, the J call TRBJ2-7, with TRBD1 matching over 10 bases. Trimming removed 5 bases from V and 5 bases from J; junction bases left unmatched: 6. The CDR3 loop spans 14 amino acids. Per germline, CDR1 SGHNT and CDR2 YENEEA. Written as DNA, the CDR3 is TGTGCCAGCAGCCACCGGGACAGGGGCCACGAGCAGTACTTC. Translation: CASSHRDRGHEQYF.

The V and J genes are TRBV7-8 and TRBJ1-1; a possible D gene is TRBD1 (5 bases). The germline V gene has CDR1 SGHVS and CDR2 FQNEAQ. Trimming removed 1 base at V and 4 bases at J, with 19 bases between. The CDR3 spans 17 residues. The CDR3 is CASSLGRIGGVRTEAFF. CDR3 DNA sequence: TGTGCCAGCAGCTTAGGTAGGATAGGAGGGGTTCGCACTGAAGCTTTCTTT. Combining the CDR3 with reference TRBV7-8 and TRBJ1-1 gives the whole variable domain GAGVSQSPRYKVAKRGQDVALRCDPISGHVSLFWYQQALGQGPEFLTYFQNEAQLDKSGLPSDRFFAERPEGSVSTLKIQRTQQEDSAVYLCASSLGRIGGVRTEAFFGQGTRLTVV.

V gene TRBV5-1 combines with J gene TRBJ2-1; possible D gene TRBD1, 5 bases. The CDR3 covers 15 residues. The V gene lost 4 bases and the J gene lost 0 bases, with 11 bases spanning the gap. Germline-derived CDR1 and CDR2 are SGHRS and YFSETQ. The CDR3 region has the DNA TGCGCCAGCAGCCTCGGACATCTCTCCTACAATGAGCAGTTCTTC. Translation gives CASSLGHLSYNEQFF.

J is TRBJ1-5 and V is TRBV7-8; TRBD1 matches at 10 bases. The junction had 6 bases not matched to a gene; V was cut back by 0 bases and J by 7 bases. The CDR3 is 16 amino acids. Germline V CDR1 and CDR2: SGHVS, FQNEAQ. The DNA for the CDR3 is TGTGCCAGCAGCTTAGCAGGGACAGGGGCCTGGCAGCCCCAGCATTTT. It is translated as CASSLAGTGAWQPQHF.

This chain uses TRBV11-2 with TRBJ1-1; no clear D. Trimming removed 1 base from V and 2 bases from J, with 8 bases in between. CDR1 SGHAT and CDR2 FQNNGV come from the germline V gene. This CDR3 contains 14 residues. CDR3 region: CASSLGFQNTEAFF. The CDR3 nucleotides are TGTGCCAGCAGCTTAGGTTTCCAAAACACTGAAGCTTTCTTT.

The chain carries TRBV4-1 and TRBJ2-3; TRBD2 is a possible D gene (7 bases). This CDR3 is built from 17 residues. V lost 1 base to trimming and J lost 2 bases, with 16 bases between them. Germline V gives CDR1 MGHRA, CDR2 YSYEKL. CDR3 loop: CASSQVMVRGATDTQYF. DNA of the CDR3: TGCGCCAGCAGCCAAGTCATGGTACGGGGGGCCACAGATACGCAGTATTTT.

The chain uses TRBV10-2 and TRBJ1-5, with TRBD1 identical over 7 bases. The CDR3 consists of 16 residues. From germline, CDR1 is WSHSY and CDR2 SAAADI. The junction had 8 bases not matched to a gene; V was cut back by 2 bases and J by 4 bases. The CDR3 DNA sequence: TGCGCCAGCAGTGAGAGAAAGGGACAGACGAATCAGCCCCAGCATTTT. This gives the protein CASSERKGQTNQPQHF.

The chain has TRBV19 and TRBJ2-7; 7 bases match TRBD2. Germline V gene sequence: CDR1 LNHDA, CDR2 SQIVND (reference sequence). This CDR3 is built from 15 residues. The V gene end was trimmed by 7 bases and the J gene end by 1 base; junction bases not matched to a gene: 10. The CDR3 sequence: CASKFLSGDSYEQYF. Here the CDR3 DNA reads TGTGCCAGTAAATTTTTGAGCGGGGATTCCTACGAGCAGTACTTC.

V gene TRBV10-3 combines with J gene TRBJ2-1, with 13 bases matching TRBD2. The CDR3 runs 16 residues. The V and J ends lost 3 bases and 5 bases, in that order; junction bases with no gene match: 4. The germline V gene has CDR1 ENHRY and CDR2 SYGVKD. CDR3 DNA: TGTGCCATCAGTGACACCGGGACTAGCGGGGACAATGAGCAGTTCTTC. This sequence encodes CAISDTGTSGDNEQFF.

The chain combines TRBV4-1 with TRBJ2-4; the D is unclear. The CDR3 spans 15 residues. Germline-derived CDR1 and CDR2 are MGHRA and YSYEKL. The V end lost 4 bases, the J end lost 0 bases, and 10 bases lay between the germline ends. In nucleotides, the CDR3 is TGCGCCAGCAGCCCTCTTAGTCTAGCCAAAAACATTCAGTACTTC. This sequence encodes CASSPLSLAKNIQYF.

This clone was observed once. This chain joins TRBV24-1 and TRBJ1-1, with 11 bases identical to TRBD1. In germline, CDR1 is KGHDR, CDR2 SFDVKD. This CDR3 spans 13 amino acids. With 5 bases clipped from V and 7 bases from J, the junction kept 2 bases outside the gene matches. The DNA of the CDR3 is TGTGCCACCAGTGTGGGGACAGGGGGTGAAGCTTTCTTT. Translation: CATSVGTGGEAFF.

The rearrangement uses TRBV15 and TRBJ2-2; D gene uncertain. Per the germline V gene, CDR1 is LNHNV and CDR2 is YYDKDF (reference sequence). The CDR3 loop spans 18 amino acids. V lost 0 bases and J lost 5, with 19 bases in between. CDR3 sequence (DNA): TGTGCCACCAGCAGAGACCTGGTGCAGGTACGGTTAACCGGGGAGCTGTTTTTT. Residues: CATSRDLVQVRLTGELFF.

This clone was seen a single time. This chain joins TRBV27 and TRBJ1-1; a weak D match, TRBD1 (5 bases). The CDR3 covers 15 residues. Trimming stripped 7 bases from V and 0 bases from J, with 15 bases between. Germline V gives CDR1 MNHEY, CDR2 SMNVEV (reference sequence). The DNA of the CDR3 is TGTGCCAGCAACCCTCTCGGGGGTATGAACACTGAAGCTTTCTTT. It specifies CASNPLGGMNTEAFF.

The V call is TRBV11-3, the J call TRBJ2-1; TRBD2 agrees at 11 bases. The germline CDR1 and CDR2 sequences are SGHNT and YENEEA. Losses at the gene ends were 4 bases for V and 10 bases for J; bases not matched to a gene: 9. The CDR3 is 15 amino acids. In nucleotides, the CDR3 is TGTGCCAGCAGCTCCGCCGGGACTAGCGGAGGGGAGCAGTTCTTC. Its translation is CASSSAGTSGGEQFF.

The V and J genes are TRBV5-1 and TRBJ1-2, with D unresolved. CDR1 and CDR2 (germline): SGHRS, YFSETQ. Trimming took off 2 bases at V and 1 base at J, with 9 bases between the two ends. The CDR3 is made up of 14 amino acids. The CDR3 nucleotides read TGCGCCAGCAGCTTCCAGTCGCTTAACTATGGCTACACCTTC. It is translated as CASSFQSLNYGYTF.

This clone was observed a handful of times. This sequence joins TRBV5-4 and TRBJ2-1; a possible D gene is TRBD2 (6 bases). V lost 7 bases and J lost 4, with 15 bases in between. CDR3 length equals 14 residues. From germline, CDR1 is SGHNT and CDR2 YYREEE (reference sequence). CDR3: CASEGGAAYNEQFF. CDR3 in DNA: TGTGCCAGCGAAGGCGGGGCGGCATACAATGAGCAGTTCTTC. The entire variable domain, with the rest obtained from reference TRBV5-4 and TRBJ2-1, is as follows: ETGVTQSPTHLIKTRGQQVTLRCSSQSGHNTVSWYQQALGQGPQFIFQYYREEENGRGNFPPRFSGLQFPNYSSELNVNALELDDSALYLCASEGGAAYNEQFFGPGTRLTVL.

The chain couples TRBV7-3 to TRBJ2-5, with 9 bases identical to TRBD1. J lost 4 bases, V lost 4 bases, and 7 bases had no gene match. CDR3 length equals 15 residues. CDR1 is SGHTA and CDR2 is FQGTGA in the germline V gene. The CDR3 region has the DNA TGTGCCAGCAGCTCGGGGACAGGGACCGGAGAGACCCAGTACTTC. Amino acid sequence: CASSSGTGTGETQYF.

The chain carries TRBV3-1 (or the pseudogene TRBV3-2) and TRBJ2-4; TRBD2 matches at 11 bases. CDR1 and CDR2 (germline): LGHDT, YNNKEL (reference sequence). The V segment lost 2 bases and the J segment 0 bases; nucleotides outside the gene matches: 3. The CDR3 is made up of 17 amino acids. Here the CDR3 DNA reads TGTGCCAGCAGCCAACTAGCGGGAGGAATAGCCAAAAACATTCAGTACTTC. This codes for CASSQLAGGIAKNIQYF.

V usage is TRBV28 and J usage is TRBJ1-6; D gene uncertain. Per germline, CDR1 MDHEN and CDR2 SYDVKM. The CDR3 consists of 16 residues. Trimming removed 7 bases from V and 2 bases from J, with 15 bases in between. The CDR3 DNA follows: TGTGCCAGCATCTCCCAAGGTGGAGCCTATAATTCACCCCTCCACTTT. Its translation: CASISQGGAYNSPLHF.

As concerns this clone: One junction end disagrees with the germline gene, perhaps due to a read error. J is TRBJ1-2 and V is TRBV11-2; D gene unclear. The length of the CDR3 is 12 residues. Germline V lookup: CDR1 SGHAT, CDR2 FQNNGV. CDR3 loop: CASSLYRAGYHF. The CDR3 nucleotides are TGTGCCAGCAGCTTATATCGAGCCGGGTATCACTTC.

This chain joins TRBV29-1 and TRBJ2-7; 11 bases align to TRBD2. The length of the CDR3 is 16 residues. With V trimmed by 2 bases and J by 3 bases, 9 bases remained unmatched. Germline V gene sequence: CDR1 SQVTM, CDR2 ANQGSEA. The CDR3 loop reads CSVESASGGQIYEQYF. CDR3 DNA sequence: TGCAGCGTTGAATCGGCTAGCGGGGGGCAAATCTACGAGCAGTACTTC.

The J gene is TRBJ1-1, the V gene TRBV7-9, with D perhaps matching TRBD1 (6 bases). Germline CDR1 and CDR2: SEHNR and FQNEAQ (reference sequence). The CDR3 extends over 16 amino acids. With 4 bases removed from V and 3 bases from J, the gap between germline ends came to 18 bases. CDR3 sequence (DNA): TGTGCCAGCAGCTCCGGTCTAACAGGGTTCGACACTGAAGCTTTCTTT. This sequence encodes CASSSGLTGFDTEAFF.

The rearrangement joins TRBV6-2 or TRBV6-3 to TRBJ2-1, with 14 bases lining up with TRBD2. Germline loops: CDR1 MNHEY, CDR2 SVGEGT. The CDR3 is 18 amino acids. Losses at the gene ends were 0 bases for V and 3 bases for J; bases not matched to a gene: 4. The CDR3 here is CASSYSGLAGDYYNEQFF. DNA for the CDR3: TGTGCCAGCAGTTACTCGGGACTAGCGGGAGATTACTACAATGAGCAGTTCTTC.

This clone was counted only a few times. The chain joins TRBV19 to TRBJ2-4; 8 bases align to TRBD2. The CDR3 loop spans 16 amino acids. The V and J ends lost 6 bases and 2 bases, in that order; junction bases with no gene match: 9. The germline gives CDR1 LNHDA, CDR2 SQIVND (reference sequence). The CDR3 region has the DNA TGTGCCAGTAGCCTCGGGGGGGCCGAGTCCAAAAACATTCAGTACTTC. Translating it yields CASSLGGAESKNIQYF. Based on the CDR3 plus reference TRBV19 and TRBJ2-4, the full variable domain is DGGITQSPKYLFRKEGQNVTLSCEQNLNHDAMYWYRQDPGQGLRLIYYSQIVNDFQKGDIAEGYSVSREKKESFPLTVTSAQKNPTAFYLCASSLGGAESKNIQYFGAGTRLSVL.

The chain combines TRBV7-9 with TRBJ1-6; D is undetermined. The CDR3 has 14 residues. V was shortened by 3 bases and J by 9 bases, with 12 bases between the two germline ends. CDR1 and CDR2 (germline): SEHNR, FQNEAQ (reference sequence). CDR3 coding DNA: TGTGCCAGCAGCTTGGGGAGTCTCAGTTCACCCCTCCACTTT. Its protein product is CASSLGSLSSPLHF.

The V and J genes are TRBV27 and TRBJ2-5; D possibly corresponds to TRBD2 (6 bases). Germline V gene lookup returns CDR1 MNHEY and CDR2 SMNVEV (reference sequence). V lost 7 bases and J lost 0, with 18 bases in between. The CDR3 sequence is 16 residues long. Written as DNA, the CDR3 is TGTGCCAGCATCCTAGGTCGGGAGACCCACCAAGAGACCCAGTACTTC. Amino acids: CASILGRETHQETQYF.